This T cell receptor (beta chain) is drawn from a study of a mutant IDH1 vaccine in newly diagnosed glioma. Germline V gives CDR1 GTSNPN, CDR2 SVGIG (reference sequence). Trimming removed 5 bases from V and 2 bases from J, with 10 bases in between. The CDR3 contains 14 residues. Time point described: baseline, week 1 (first vaccination visit). Treatment specified: pre-vaccination baseline after standard-of-care therapy. Clones were sequenced by immunoSEQ multiplex PCR, and TCRdb holds only the in-frame ones, with some missing. The sample has 30,000 to 40,000 clones; around 90% are singletons. Sequencing used PBMCs, obtained from a glioma patient treated with radiotherapy, temozolomide or both. J is TRBJ2-6 and V is TRBV30; TRBD1 might be the D (6 bases). The TCR was taken from a man between 18 and 29 years old with glioma. CDR3 residues: CAWDRTAGANVLTF. For the CDR3, the DNA is TGTGCCTGGGACAGGACGGCTGGGGCCAACGTCCTGACTTTC.